A selection of T cell receptor beta chains follows, all from one sample in a study of blood T cells in healthy people across ages. TCRdb reprocessed the 5' RACE reads with MiXCR, giving one entry per CDR3 protein. This repertoire shows roughly 1,500,000 distinct CDR3 sequences, roughly a third found once; its top ten account for 11%. Sequencing was done on a sample of blood. These receptor sequences come from a woman between 25 and 40 years old in good health. Each CDR3 is given with its conserved first and last residue. The D gene is left open where the match is weak. Expanded clones get a size class; other rows say once, few or many, or leave the size out.

v_call,clone_size,j_call,d_call,cdr3_nt,cdr3_aa
TRBV7-3,NA,TRBJ2-1,TRBD1,TGTTCCAGCAGCTTAGGGACAGCCTCTAGCTCCTACAATGAGCAGTTCTTC,CSSSLGTASSSYNEQFF
TRBV20-1,NA,TRBJ2-1,TRBD2,TGCAGTGCTGGAGGACGACTAGCGACATACAATGAGCAGTTCTTC,CSAGGRLATYNEQFF
TRBV7-2,NA,TRBJ1-2,NA,TGTGCCAGCAGCAAGGGGTCAGGGGCTAGTGGCTACACCTTC,CASSKGSGASGYTF
TRBV10-3,once,TRBJ2-3,NA,TGTGCCATCAGTGCGTCACCAGATACGCAGTATTTT,CAISASPDTQYF
TRBV7-6,few,TRBJ2-1,NA,TGTGCCAGCAGCATACAAGGGGATGAGCAGTTCTTC,CASSIQGDEQFF
TRBV20-1,few,TRBJ2-1,TRBD1,TGCAGTGCTCCCGACAGGGGAGTAGGCAATGAGCAGTTCTTC,CSAPDRGVGNEQFF
TRBV2,NA,TRBJ2-1,TRBD1,TGTGCCAGCAGTGTGGACAGGCTCTCCTACAATGAGCAGTTCTTC,CASSVDRLSYNEQFF
TRBV7-2,NA,TRBJ2-2,NA,TGTGCCAGCAGCGCACAACGGACTTTTAACACCGGGGAGCTGTTTTTT,CASSAQRTFNTGELFF
TRBV29-1,NA,TRBJ2-1,NA,TGCAGCGTTCGTCAAGTTGAGCAGTTCTTC,CSVRQVEQFF
TRBV9,NA,TRBJ2-7,TRBD1,TGTGCCAGCGGGACAGATATGTACGAGCAGTACTTC,CASGTDMYEQYF
TRBV28,few,TRBJ2-5,NA,TGTGCCAGCAGTATTGTACAGGGTCGGGAGACCCAGTACTTC,CASSIVQGRETQYF
TRBV20-1,NA,TRBJ1-2,NA,TGCAGTGTTATAAGCGAGAACTATGGCTACACCTTC,CSVISENYGYTF
TRBV30,NA,TRBJ2-7,TRBD2,TGTGCCTCCGGTGGTGCGGCTAGCGGCTACAATGAGCAGTACTTC,CASGGAASGYNEQYF
TRBV11-3,NA,TRBJ2-3,TRBD2,TGTGCCGGCAGCCTTGGACTAGCGGGGGGGTCGGATACGCAGTATTTT,CAGSLGLAGGSDTQYF
TRBV2,NA,TRBJ1-2,NA,TGTGCCACCCTGGACACCCTGACTAACTATGGCTACACCTTC,CATLDTLTNYGYTF
TRBV6-1,NA,TRBJ2-7,NA,TGTGCCAGCAGTGCTCCCCGTGGACAGAGTATATCCGAGCAGTACTTC,CASSAPRGQSISEQYF
TRBV6-6,few,TRBJ2-7,NA,TGTGCCAGCAGTTACTTACAGTCGGACGCCTACGAGCAGTACTTC,CASSYLQSDAYEQYF
TRBV4-1,NA,TRBJ1-4,NA,TGCGCCAGCAGCCGACAGCTTAATGAAAAACTGTTTTTT,CASSRQLNEKLFF
TRBV5-1,few,TRBJ1-1,NA,TGCGCCAGCAGAATAACCCAAGGGCGGATGAACACTGAAGCTTTCTTT,CASRITQGRMNTEAFF
TRBV12-3/TRBV12-4,NA,TRBJ1-4,TRBD1,TGTGCCAGCAGAGAAGGGACAGGGCTAATCGGTACTAATGAAAAACTGTTTTTT,CASREGTGLIGTNEKLFF
TRBV6-2/TRBV6-3,NA,TRBJ1-2,TRBD1,TGTGCCAGCAGAGACACAGGGGGCGCAAAGGACGGTGGCTACACCTTC,CASRDTGGAKDGGYTF
TRBV7-2,NA,TRBJ2-1,TRBD2,TGTGCCAGCAGCCCCCGGACAAAGACTAGCGGGAGGGCCGAGAGATATGAGCAGTTCTTC,CASSPRTKTSGRAERYEQFF
TRBV6-6,few,TRBJ2-5,NA,TGTGCCAGCAGTTACTCCCCTAGGATCGGGGAGACCCAGTACTTC,CASSYSPRIGETQYF
TRBV5-5,NA,TRBJ2-1,NA,TGTGCCAGCAGCTTGGGGGGAGTGAGCAATGAGCAGTTCTTC,CASSLGGVSNEQFF
TRBV29-1,few,TRBJ1-2,TRBD1,TGCAGCGGGAGGGAAACAGGGGCGGAGGGCTACACCTTC,CSGRETGAEGYTF
TRBV7-3,few,TRBJ2-1,NA,TGTGCCAGCAGCTTAGATCCGACGAAGCACCTAATAGAGAATGGGCAGTTCTTC,CASSLDPTKHLIENGQFF
TRBV20-1,NA,TRBJ2-5,TRBD2,TGCAGTGCCGAGCGGGACCGACAAGAGGCCCAGTACTTC,CSAERDRQEAQYF
TRBV7-3,NA,TRBJ2-1,TRBD1,TGTGCCAGCAGCCCCGCCAGGGACAGCATGGGTGAGCAGTTCTTC,CASSPARDSMGEQFF
TRBV5-1,few,TRBJ2-1,TRBD1,TGCGCCAGCAGCTTGATGGTGACAGGGGTTTTGGGTAACAATGAGCAGTTCTTC,CASSLMVTGVLGNNEQFF